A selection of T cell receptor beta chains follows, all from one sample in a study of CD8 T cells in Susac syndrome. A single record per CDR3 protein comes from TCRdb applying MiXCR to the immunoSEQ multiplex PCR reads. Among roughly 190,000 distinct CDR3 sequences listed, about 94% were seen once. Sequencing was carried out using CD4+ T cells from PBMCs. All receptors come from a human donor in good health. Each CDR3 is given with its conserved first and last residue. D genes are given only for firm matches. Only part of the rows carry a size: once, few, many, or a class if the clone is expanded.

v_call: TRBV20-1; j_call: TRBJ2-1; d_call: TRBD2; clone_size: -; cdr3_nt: TGCAGTGCTCGCCGACTAGCGGGGGCCTCATACAATGAGCAGTTCTTC; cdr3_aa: CSARRLAGASYNEQFF
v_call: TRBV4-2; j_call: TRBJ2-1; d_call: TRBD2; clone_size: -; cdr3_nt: TGTGCCAGCAGCCAATCAGGACTAGCGGGAAGCAATGAGCAGTTCTTC; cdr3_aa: CASSQSGLAGSNEQFF
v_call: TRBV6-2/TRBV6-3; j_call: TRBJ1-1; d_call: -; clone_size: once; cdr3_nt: TGTGCCACCACACAGAGTTTTACTGAAGCTTTCTTT; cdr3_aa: CATTQSFTEAFF
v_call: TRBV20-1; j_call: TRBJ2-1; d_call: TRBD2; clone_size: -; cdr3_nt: TGCAGTGCTAGTTCATCTTTCGGGAGGGAATACAATGAGCAGTTCTTC; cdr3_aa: CSASSSFGREYNEQFF
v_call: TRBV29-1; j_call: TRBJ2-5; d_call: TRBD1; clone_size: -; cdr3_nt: TGCAGCGCCTTCGACAGGGGGCGAGAGACCCAGTACTTC; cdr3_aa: CSAFDRGRETQYF
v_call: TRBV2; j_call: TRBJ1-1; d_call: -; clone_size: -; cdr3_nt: TGTGCCAGCAGACCCGGGGAAGGATCTGAAGCTTTCTTT; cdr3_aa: CASRPGEGSEAFF
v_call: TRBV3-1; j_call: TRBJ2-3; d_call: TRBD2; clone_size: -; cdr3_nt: TGTGCCAGCAGCCAAGCCGGGACTACCACAGATACGCAGTATTTT; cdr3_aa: CASSQAGTTTDTQYF
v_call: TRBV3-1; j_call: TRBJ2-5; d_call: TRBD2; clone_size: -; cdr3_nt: TGTGCCAGCAGCCAACCGTTAGCGGGAGGGTTAGAGACCCAGTACTTC; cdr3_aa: CASSQPLAGGLETQYF
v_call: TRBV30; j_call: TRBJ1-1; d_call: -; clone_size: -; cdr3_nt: TGTGCCTGGAGTGTACGTGGAACTGAAGCTTTCTTT; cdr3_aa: CAWSVRGTEAFF
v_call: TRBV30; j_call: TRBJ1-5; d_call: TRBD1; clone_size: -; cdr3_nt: TGTGCCTGGAGTGTAGTCACAGGGGGACAGCCCCAGCATTTT; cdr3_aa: CAWSVVTGGQPQHF
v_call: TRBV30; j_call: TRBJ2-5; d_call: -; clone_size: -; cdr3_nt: TGTGCCTGGAGTGTAGGTAGGGTCGAGACCCAGTACTTC; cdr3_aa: CAWSVGRVETQYF
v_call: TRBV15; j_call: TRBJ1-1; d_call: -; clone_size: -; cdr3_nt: TGTGCCACCAGCAGAGATTTGGGGGGAGGAAGGACTGAAGCTTTCTTT; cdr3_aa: CATSRDLGGGRTEAFF
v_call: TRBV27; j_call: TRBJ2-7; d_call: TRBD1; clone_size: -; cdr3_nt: TGTGCCAGCAGAAGGACAGGGGTGGACTACGAGCAGTACTTC; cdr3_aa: CASRRTGVDYEQYF
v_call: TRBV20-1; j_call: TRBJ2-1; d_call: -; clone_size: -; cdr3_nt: TGCAGTGCTCCGGACTACTCCTACAATGAGCAGTTCTTC; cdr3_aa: CSAPDYSYNEQFF
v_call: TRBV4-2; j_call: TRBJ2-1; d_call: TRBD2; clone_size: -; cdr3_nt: TGTGCCAGCAGCCCGGACGGGACTAGCGGATTCTCCTACAATGAGCAGTTCTTC; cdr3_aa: CASSPDGTSGFSYNEQFF
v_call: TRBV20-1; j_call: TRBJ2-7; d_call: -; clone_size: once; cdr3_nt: TGCAGTGCTATAAATAGCGGACCCTACGAGCAGTACTTC; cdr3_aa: CSAINSGPYEQYF
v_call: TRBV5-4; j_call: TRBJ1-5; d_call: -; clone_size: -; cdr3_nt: TGTGCCAGCAGCTTGGGGGGGCATCAGCCCCAGCATTTT; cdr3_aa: CASSLGGHQPQHF
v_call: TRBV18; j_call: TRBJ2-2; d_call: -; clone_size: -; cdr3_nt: TGTGCCAGCTCACCAACAGAAAACACCGGGGAGCTGTTTTTT; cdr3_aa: CASSPTENTGELFF
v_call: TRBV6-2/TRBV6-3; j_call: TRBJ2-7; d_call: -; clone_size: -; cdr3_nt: TGTTCCAGCAGCTGGAGGGGGGAGCAGTACTTC; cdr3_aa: CSSSWRGEQYF
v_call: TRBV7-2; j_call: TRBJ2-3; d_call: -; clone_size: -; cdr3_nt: TGTGCCAGCAGCTTGTGGGCCACACTAAGCACAGATACGCAGTATTTT; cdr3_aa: CASSLWATLSTDTQYF
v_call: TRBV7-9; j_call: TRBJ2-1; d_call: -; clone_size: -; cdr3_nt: TGTGCCAGCAGCTTATTTCCCAATGAGCAGTTCTTC; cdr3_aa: CASSLFPNEQFF
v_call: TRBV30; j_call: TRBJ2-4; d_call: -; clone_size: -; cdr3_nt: TGTGCCTGGAGTTCCGGACAGAAAAACATTCAGTACTTC; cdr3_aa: CAWSSGQKNIQYF
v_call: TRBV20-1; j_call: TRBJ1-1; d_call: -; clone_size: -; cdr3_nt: TGCAGTGGCCGGACAGCCCAGAGGAACACTGAAGCTTTCTTT; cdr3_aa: CSGRTAQRNTEAFF
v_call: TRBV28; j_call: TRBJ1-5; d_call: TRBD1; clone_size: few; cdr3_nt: TGTGCCAGCAGTTTTGGACAGGGAAGTCAGCCCCAGCATTTT; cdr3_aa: CASSFGQGSQPQHF
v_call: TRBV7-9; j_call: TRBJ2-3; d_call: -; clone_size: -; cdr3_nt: TGTGCCAGCAGCTTATTGTCAGGGGTTGGCACAGATACGCAGTATTTT; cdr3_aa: CASSLLSGVGTDTQYF
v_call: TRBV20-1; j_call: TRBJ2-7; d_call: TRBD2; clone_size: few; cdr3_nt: TGCAGTGCTCCACTAAGGGGGGTCGGCGGGAGGGCTTACGAGCAGTACTTC; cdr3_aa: CSAPLRGVGGRAYEQYF
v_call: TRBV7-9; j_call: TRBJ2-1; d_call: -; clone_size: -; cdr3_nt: TGTGCCAGCAGCTTAGCGCCGGGGGATGAGCAGTTCTTC; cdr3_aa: CASSLAPGDEQFF
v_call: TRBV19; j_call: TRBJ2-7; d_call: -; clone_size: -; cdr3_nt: TGTGCCAGTAGCTCACCCGGGGACACCTACGAGCAGTACTTC; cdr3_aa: CASSSPGDTYEQYF
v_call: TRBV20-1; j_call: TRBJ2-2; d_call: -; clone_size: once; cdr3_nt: TGCAGTGCCACAATTACGACAAGCGGGGAGCTGTTTTTT; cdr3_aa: CSATITTSGELFF
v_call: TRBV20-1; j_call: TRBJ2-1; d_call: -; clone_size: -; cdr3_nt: TGCAGTGCTAGGAGTCTAGTATTCGGCAATGAGCAGTTCTTC; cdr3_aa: CSARSLVFGNEQFF
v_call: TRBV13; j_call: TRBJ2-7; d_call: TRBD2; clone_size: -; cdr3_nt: TGTGCCAGCAGCCGTCTGACTAGCGGGAGCGACGAGCAGTACTTC; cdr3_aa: CASSRLTSGSDEQYF
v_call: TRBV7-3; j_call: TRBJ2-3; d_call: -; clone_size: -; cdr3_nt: TGTGCCAGCAGCTTAGAGCCCGGGGACGCAGATACGCAGTATTTT; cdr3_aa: CASSLEPGDADTQYF
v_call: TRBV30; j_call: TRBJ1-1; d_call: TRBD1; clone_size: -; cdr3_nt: TGTGCCTGGAGTACTAAACAGGGGACTAGGGCTGAAGCTTTCTTT; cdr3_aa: CAWSTKQGTRAEAFF
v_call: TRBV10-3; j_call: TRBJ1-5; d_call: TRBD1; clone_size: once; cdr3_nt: TGTGCCATCAGTGAGGACAGGGAGGTTCAGCCCCAGCATTTT; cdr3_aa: CAISEDREVQPQHF
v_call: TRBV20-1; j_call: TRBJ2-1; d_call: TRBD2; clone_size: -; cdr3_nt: TGCAGTGCTCCGCTAGCGGGGGACAATGAGCAGTTCTTC; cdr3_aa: CSAPLAGDNEQFF
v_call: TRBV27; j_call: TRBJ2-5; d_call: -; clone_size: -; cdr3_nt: TGTGCCAGCAGGAGAAGTGCCCAAGAGACCCAGTACTTC; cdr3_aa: CASRRSAQETQYF
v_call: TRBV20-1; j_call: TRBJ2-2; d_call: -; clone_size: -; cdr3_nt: TGCAGTGCCCTTATTTACACCGGGGAGCTGTTTTTT; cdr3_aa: CSALIYTGELFF
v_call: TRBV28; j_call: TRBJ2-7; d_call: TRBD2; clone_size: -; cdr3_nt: TGTGCCAGCAGTCCTAGCGGGGCCAGCTCCTACGAGCAGTACTTC; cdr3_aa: CASSPSGASSYEQYF
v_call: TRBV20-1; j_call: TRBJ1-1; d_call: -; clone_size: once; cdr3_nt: TGCAGTGCCGGGTCCTCGAGGGCTGAAGCTTTCTTT; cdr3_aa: CSAGSSRAEAFF
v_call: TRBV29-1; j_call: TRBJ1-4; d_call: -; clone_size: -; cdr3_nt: TGCAGCGCCCTCAGGGGAGGGAATGAAAAACTGTTTTTT; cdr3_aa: CSALRGGNEKLFF